These 9 T cell receptor beta chains share one sample of origin, sequenced in a study of spatial heterogeneity in lung cancer. Regarding the study as a whole: Higher tumor mutation counts went along with higher counts of expanded intratumoral alpha and beta TCRs.

TCRdb analysed the 5' RACE reads with MiXCR anew, one entry per CDR3 protein. Of some 15,000 distinct CDR3 sequences in the sample, under 6.5% were seen once. No antigen has been assigned to these receptors. Time point of the sample: sample taken at primary tumor resection. Specimen: lung tumor tissue, collected at surgery. The source is a male donor with early-stage non-small cell lung cancer.

This clonotype was seen repeatedly, ten times or more. The chain uses TRBV4-2 and TRBJ2-3, with 8 bases that match TRBD2. CDR3 length: 17 residues. V lost 4 bases and J lost 5; bases outside the gene matches: 14. Per the germline V gene, CDR1 is LGHNA and CDR2 is YNFKEQ. The CDR3 DNA is TGTGCCAGCAGCCCCGGGTTCCCGGGGGGGCCGGGAGATACGCAGTATTTT. It encodes CASSPGFPGGPGDTQYF.

This clonotype was seen many times. J is TRBJ2-1 and V is TRBV10-3; no clear D. This CDR3 is 13 amino acids long. The germline CDR1 and CDR2 sequences are ENHRY and SYGVKD. The ends were cut back, 3 bases at V and 7 bases at J, with 10 bases in the middle. The DNA for the CDR3 is TGTGCCATCAGTGAAGGTCGGATGAATGAGCAGTTCTTC. Its translation is CAISEGRMNEQFF.

This clonotype was seen a few times. The genes are TRBV30 and TRBJ2-2; D ambiguous. The germline CDR1 and CDR2 sequences are GTSNPN and SVGIG (reference sequence). V gave up 7 bases and J gave up 0 bases, with 18 bases separating them. This CDR3 region has 16 residues. For the CDR3, the DNA is TGTGCCTTAGACCGGCCCCCTACCTCGAACACCGGGGAGCTGTTTTTT. Translation gives CALDRPPTSNTGELFF. Full variable domain (remainder filled in from reference TRBV30 and TRBJ2-2): SQTIHQWPATLVQPVGSPLSLECTVEGTSNPNLYWYRQAAGRGLQLLFYSVGIGQISSEVPQNLSASRPQDRQFILSSKKLLLSDSGFYLCALDRPPTSNTGELFFGEGSRLTVL.

This clonotype was seen ten or more times. The chain's CDR3 is CASSKGQGAVIGCDTEAFF. CDR3 bases: TGTGCCAGCAGCAAAGGGCAGGGGGCAGTCATTGGGTGCGACACTGAAGCTTTCTTT. The chain carries TRBV21-1 and TRBJ1-1; TRBD1 is the table's D call, not checked against the DNA. TRBV21-1 is a documented pseudogene. This CDR3 is 19 amino acids long.

This clonotype was seen ten or more times. The J gene is TRBJ1-1, the V gene TRBV7-8; D ambiguous. CDR1 and CDR2 (germline): SGHVS, FQNEAQ. The CDR3 totals 14 residues. V was shortened by 1 base and J by 0 bases, with 6 bases between the two germline ends. CDR3 coding DNA: TGTGCCAGCAGCTTAGGTAGTGTGAACACTGAAGCTTTCTTT. It codes for CASSLGSVNTEAFF.

There are many counts of this clonotype. This chain connects TRBV29-1 to TRBJ2-3; 9 bases fit TRBD2. The CDR3 is made up of 12 amino acids. Germline lookup yields CDR1 SQVTM and CDR2 ANQGSEA. V lost 2 bases and J lost 10; bases outside the gene matches: 4. The CDR3 DNA is TGCAGCGTTGAACTAGCGGGAACGGCGCAGTATTTT. Its protein is CSVELAGTAQYF.

The table lists this clonotype with many counts. The J gene is TRBJ2-1, the V gene TRBV3-1, with TRBD1 identical over 9 bases. The germline CDR1 and CDR2 sequences are LGHDT and YNNKEL (reference sequence). The V gene end was trimmed by 0 bases and the J gene end by 2 bases; junction bases not matched to a gene: 5. This CDR3 has 17 amino acids. As DNA, the CDR3 is TGTGCCAGCAGCCAAGAGAGGACAGGGGTCACCTACAATGAGCAGTTCTTC. It is translated as CASSQERTGVTYNEQFF.

This clonotype came up many times. V is TRBV6-5 and J is TRBJ2-1; D remains unclear. From germline, CDR1 is MNHEY and CDR2 SVGAGI. V shed 6 bases and J shed 0 bases, with 12 bases lying between them. The CDR3 has 15 residues. The CDR3 nucleotides read TGTGCCAGCAGCGTTGACGGAAGCTCCTACAATGAGCAGTTCTTC. Residues: CASSVDGSSYNEQFF.

Many counts were recorded for this clonotype. V usage is TRBV6-5 and J usage is TRBJ2-7; 8 nucleotides match TRBD1. Germline V gene lookup returns CDR1 MNHEY and CDR2 SVGAGI. The CDR3 has 14 amino acids. With V trimmed by 4 bases and J by 3 bases, 5 bases remained unmatched. DNA of the CDR3: TGTGCCAGCAGTTCCTTGGACAGGGACTACGAGCAGTACTTC. The encoded protein is CASSSLDRDYEQYF.